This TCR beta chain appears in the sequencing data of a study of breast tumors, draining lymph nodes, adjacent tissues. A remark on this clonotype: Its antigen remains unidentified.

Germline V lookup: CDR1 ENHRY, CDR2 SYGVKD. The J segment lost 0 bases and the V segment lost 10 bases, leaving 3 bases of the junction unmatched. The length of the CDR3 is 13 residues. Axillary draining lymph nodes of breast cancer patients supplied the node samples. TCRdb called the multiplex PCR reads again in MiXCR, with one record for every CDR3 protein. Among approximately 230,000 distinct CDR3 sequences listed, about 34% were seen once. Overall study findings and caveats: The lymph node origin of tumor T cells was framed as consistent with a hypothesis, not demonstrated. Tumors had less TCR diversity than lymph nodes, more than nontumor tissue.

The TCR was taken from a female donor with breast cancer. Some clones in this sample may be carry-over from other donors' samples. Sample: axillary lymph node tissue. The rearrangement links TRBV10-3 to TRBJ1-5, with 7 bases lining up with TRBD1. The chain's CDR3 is CATGQVSNQPQHF. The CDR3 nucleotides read TGTGCCACTGGACAGGTTAGCAATCAGCCCCAGCATTTT.